The rows below give T cell receptor beta chains drawn from one sample of a study of T cells after yellow fever vaccination. TCRdb re-analysed the 5' RACE reads in MiXCR, keeping a single row per CDR3 protein. The sample holds 250,000 to 300,000 distinct CDR3 sequences, 5.2% seen once. The sequenced sample was CD4+ T cells sorted from PBMCs, obtained on the day of the yellow fever booster vaccination. These receptors all stem from a young man who received the YFV17D yellow fever vaccine. Both conserved end residues are part of each CDR3. The D gene is left open where the match is weak. The size entry is marked missing in some rows and otherwise reads once, few, many or a size class.

v_gene	j_gene	abundance	d_gene	CDR3aa	CDR3nt
TRBV11-2	TRBJ2-3	many	.	CASSSRTVSTDTQYF	TGTGCCAGCAGCTCTAGGACAGTTAGCACAGATACGCAGTATTTT
TRBV2	TRBJ2-2	few	.	CASKGDFPGELFF	TGTGCCAGCAAGGGGGATTTTCCCGGGGAGCTGTTTTTT
TRBV6-2/TRBV6-3	TRBJ1-2	many	.	CASSYLGGYTF	TGTGCCAGCAGCTACCTGGGGGGCTACACCTTC
TRBV19	TRBJ1-5	.	.	CASGPGGRNQPQHF	TGTGCCAGCGGGCCTGGGGGCCGCAATCAGCCCCAGCATTTT
TRBV5-1	TRBJ2-7	few	.	CASSLSSQPVGEQYF	TGCGCCAGCAGCTTGTCGTCCCAACCGGTGGGCGAGCAGTACTTC
TRBV3-1	TRBJ2-5	few	.	CASSQMSGETQYF	TGTGCCAGCAGCCAAATGTCGGGGGAGACCCAGTACTTC
TRBV6-5	TRBJ1-3	.	.	CASSKKIAGNTIYF	TGTGCCAGCAGCAAAAAAATCGCTGGAAACACCATATATTTT
TRBV12-3/TRBV12-4	TRBJ2-1	few	TRBD1	CASTDRGSNEQFF	TGTGCCAGCACCGACAGGGGGTCGAATGAGCAGTTCTTC
TRBV7-2	TRBJ2-3	few	.	CASYVLADTQYF	TGTGCCAGCTACGTACTAGCAGATACGCAGTATTTT
TRBV5-4	TRBJ2-5	many	TRBD2	CASSPRGGQSRETQYF	TGTGCCAGCAGCCCCCGGGGGGGGCAAAGCAGGGAGACCCAGTACTTC
TRBV4-3	TRBJ2-7	many	TRBD2	CASSQGREGYEQYF	TGCGCCAGCAGCCAAGGGCGGGAGGGCTACGAGCAGTACTTC
TRBV5-1	TRBJ2-1	few	.	CASSWDPRLASNEQFF	TGCGCCAGCAGCTGGGACCCGAGGTTGGCGTCCAATGAGCAGTTCTTC
TRBV7-8	TRBJ2-1	many	.	CASSLDYLYNEQFF	TGTGCCAGCAGCTTAGATTATCTCTACAATGAGCAGTTCTTC
TRBV3-1	TRBJ2-5	.	.	CASSQNQGGLQETQYF	TGTGCCAGCAGCCAAAACCAGGGGGGGCTTCAAGAGACCCAGTACTTC
TRBV7-2	TRBJ2-7	.	.	CASSTGQPFYF	TGTGCCAGCAGCACCGGACAACCCTTTTACTTC
TRBV4-3	TRBJ1-1	.	.	CASSQDRRMPEAFF	TGCGCCAGCAGCCAAGATCGGAGGATGCCTGAAGCTTTCTTT
TRBV18	TRBJ1-2	.	.	CASSPNRPEYGYTF	TGTGCCAGCTCACCAAATAGGCCGGAGTATGGCTACACCTTC
TRBV7-2	TRBJ2-5	few	.	CASSLRRAETQYF	TGTGCCAGCAGCTTAAGGCGAGCGGAGACCCAGTACTTC
TRBV4-3	TRBJ2-5	few	.	CASSQGTHWYQETQYF	TGCGCCAGCAGCCAAGGGACCCACTGGTACCAAGAGACCCAGTACTTC
TRBV7-6	TRBJ2-3	.	.	CASSRSVRDTQYF	TGTGCCAGCAGCCGATCGGTGAGAGATACGCAGTATTTT
TRBV20-1	TRBJ2-2	few	.	CSARSGANSGELFF	TGCAGTGCTAGATCGGGGGCCAACTCCGGGGAGCTGTTTTTT
TRBV2	TRBJ1-3	many	.	CASKTGPSSGNTIYF	TGTGCCAGCAAGACAGGACCCAGCTCTGGAAACACCATATATTTT
TRBV6-1	TRBJ1-5	few	.	CASSELSVNQPQHF	TGTGCCAGCAGTGAATTGAGCGTCAATCAGCCCCAGCATTTT
TRBV3-1	TRBJ1-1	.	.	CASSQAQPPRTEAFF	TGTGCCAGCAGCCAAGCACAACCGCCCAGAACTGAAGCTTTCTTT
TRBV19	TRBJ1-1	many	.	CASSMGHTVNTEAFF	TGTGCCAGTAGTATGGGGCACACCGTGAACACTGAAGCTTTCTTT
TRBV6-5	TRBJ2-6	.	TRBD1	CASSSDRGPGANVLTF	TGTGCCAGCAGTAGCGACAGGGGGCCTGGGGCCAACGTCCTGACTTTC
TRBV20-1	TRBJ1-1	few	TRBD1	CSARDSRGGTEAFF	TGCAGTGCTAGAGATAGCAGGGGGGGCACTGAAGCTTTCTTT
TRBV7-2	TRBJ1-6	.	.	CASSLILQNSPLHF	TGTGCCAGCAGCTTAATCCTACAGAATTCACCCCTCCACTTT
TRBV20-1	TRBJ2-7	few	.	CSASREYEQYF	TGCAGTGCTAGTAGGGAGTACGAGCAGTACTTC
TRBV7-2	TRBJ2-2	medium-sized	TRBD1	CASSLVGGANTGELFF	TGTGCCAGCAGCTTAGTAGGGGGCGCGAACACCGGGGAGCTGTTTTTT
TRBV20-1	TRBJ1-1	.	.	CSARQTMNTEAFF	TGCAGTGCTAGGCAGACCATGAACACTGAAGCTTTCTTT
TRBV7-2	TRBJ2-5	.	.	CASSRIKMGGETQYF	TGTGCCAGCAGCAGGATAAAGATGGGGGGAGAGACCCAGTACTTC
TRBV6-1	TRBJ2-2	.	.	CASRFARGIGTGELFF	TGTGCCAGCCGCTTTGCAAGGGGGATCGGTACCGGGGAGCTGTTTTTT
TRBV30	TRBJ2-5	.	.	CAWIALGMETQYF	TGTGCCTGGATCGCCCTCGGTATGGAGACCCAGTACTTC
TRBV18	TRBJ2-2	few	.	CASSPPISDVNTGELFF	TGTGCCAGCTCACCACCGATCTCCGATGTGAACACCGGGGAGCTGTTTTTT
TRBV7-8	TRBJ2-5	many	.	CASSRTVQGTQYF	TGTGCCAGCAGCCGGACAGTCCAAGGGACCCAGTACTTC
TRBV7-9	TRBJ1-2	many	TRBD1	CASSWDRLNYGYTF	TGTGCCAGCAGCTGGGACAGATTAAACTATGGCTACACCTTC
TRBV7-2	TRBJ2-1	many	TRBD1	CASSLGQGPYNEQFF	TGTGCCAGCAGCTTAGGACAGGGCCCCTACAATGAGCAGTTCTTC
TRBV14	TRBJ2-7	few	TRBD1	CASSAQTGRTYEQYF	TGTGCCAGCAGCGCCCAGACAGGGCGGACCTACGAGCAGTACTTC
TRBV7-2	TRBJ2-3	many	.	CASSSVVDTQYF	TGTGCCAGCAGCTCGGTGGTAGATACGCAGTATTTT
TRBV6-1	TRBJ1-1	.	TRBD1	CASSELEGAGAFF	TGTGCCAGCAGCGAACTTGAGGGGGCAGGAGCTTTCTTT